A selection of T cell receptor beta chains follows, all from one sample in a study of blood T cells in healthy people across ages. MiXCR was run by TCRdb on the 5' RACE reads, yielding one entry per CDR3 protein. Of over 550,000 distinct CDR3 sequences detected, about 30% appear once; the ten largest clones hold approximately 14%. The specimen sequenced was blood. The receptors come from a woman at least 80 years old in good health. The CDR3 runs from the conserved cysteine through the conserved F or W. A D gene is named only where the DNA matches it firmly. Some rows have no size entry. The others give once, few or many, or a class for an expanded clone.

V	D	J	size	CDR3	DNA
TRBV30	TRBD1	TRBJ2-7	-	CAWKVTGSAGEQYF	TGTGCCTGGAAGGTGACAGGGTCGGCTGGCGAGCAGTACTTC
TRBV7-2	TRBD1	TRBJ2-7	-	CASSATGVYYEQYF	TGTGCCAGCAGCGCGACAGGGGTTTACTACGAGCAGTACTTC
TRBV20-1	-	TRBJ2-7	many	CSARSMTSPQAQQYF	TGCAGTGCTAGATCTATGACCTCCCCCCAAGCCCAGCAGTACTTC
TRBV20-1	-	TRBJ2-7	-	CSAPVLGASPYEQYF	TGCAGTGCCCCAGTTTTGGGGGCAAGTCCCTACGAGCAGTACTTC
TRBV12-3/TRBV12-4	TRBD1	TRBJ1-2	many	CASSPTGAPNGYTF	TGTGCCAGCAGTCCCACAGGGGCCCCAAATGGCTACACCTTC
TRBV12-3/TRBV12-4	-	TRBJ2-3	many	CASSLRPDTQYF	TGTGCCAGCAGTTTACGGCCGGATACGCAGTATTTT
TRBV6-1	-	TRBJ1-2	many	CASSVESYYGYTF	TGTGCCAGCAGCGTGGAGTCCTACTATGGCTACACCTTC
TRBV20-1	TRBD2	TRBJ2-5	many	CSATSLAGGPSETQYF	TGCAGTGCCACATCTCTAGCGGGGGGCCCCTCGGAGACCCAGTACTTC
TRBV5-1	-	TRBJ2-7	-	CASSRTVHGYEQYF	TGCGCCAGCAGTCGGACAGTGCACGGTTACGAGCAGTACTTC
TRBV7-6	-	TRBJ2-1	-	CASSNSFTSNEQFF	TGTGCCAGCAGCAACTCCTTCACCTCCAATGAGCAGTTCTTC
TRBV20-1	-	TRBJ1-6	few	CSARALTVETGAPLHF	TGCAGTGCTAGAGCCCTCACCGTGGAAACGGGGGCACCCCTCCACTTT
TRBV12-3/TRBV12-4	-	TRBJ1-2	many	CASSFFSQYNYGYTF	TGTGCCAGCAGTTTCTTTTCCCAATATAACTATGGCTACACCTTC
TRBV20-1	-	TRBJ2-4	few	CSARESYGGVYGQYF	TGCAGTGCTAGAGAGTCTTACGGGGGAGTCTACGGGCAGTACTTC
TRBV5-6	-	TRBJ2-1	many	CASSLAYERVNNNEQFF	TGTGCCAGCAGCTTGGCCTATGAGCGGGTGAATAACAATGAGCAGTTCTTC
TRBV20-1	-	TRBJ1-6	-	CSARGEERGYNSPLHF	TGCAGTGCTAGGGGGGAGGAGCGGGGCTATAATTCACCCCTCCACTTT
TRBV28	TRBD2	TRBJ2-1	-	CASSLPSSGGANEQFF	TGTGCCAGCAGTTTGCCGTCTAGCGGGGGGGCCAATGAGCAGTTCTTC